This T cell receptor (beta chain) was identified in a study of blood T cell repertoires in COVID-19. Study context: From T cells, B-cell-depleted T cells, or PBMCs came the material, which was cDNA or gDNA.

This clone was detected a few times. Clones were sequenced by immunoSEQ multiplex PCR, and TCRdb holds only the in-frame ones, with some missing. The table records under 150,000 clones, approximately 85% of them present only once. Seattle patients were enrolled during active infection and followed longitudinally. Trimming removed 6 bases from V and 7 bases from J; junction bases left unmatched: 11. The CDR3 length is 14 residues. The germline CDR1 and CDR2 sequences are MNHEY and SVGAGI. Input material: peripheral blood. The TCR was taken from a woman aged 60-75 years with COVID-19, enrolled during active disease. The rearrangement joins TRBV6-5 to TRBJ2-7, with 8 nucleotides matching TRBD1. CDR3 in DNA: TGTGCCAGCAGCGCAAGGACAGGGCTGGCTGAGCAGTACTTC. Its protein product is CASSARTGLAEQYF.